Listed here are 2 T cell receptor beta chains from one sample, sequenced in a study of CD8+CD57+ T cells in acquired aplastic anemia. For sequencing, patients were chosen who had shown expansion of CD8+CD57+ cells by flow cytometry. Both TCR beta VDJ combination and CDR3 sequence profiling were carried out. Genomic DNA was the template for this profiling. One entry per CDR3 protein results from TCRdb running MiXCR on the reads. The data contain 150,000 to 200,000 distinct CDR3 sequences, 45% to 60% of them singletons. The sample was sorted CD4+, CD8+, or CD8+CD57+ T cells (not recorded which) from PBMCs. Receptors originate from a human donor with aplastic anemia.

This chain joins TRBV19 and TRBJ1-1; the D gene is possibly TRBD1 (6 bases). The CDR3 is 13 residues long. Germline values: CDR1 LNHDA, CDR2 SQIVND (reference sequence). Trimming took off 4 bases at V and 6 bases at J, with 12 bases between the two ends. In DNA, the CDR3 is TGTGCCAGTAGTAGGACAGCTCAGGCTGAAGCTTTCTTT. This encodes CASSRTAQAEAFF.

For the CDR3, the DNA is TGCAGCGTCGACCCGGGACAGGGAGAGCAGCCCCAGCATTTT. It yields the protein CSVDPGQGEQPQHF. The chain uses TRBV29-1 and TRBJ1-5; TRBD1 aligns across 9 bases. The CDR3 extends over 14 amino acids. From germline, CDR1 is SQVTM and CDR2 ANQGSEA. V shed 6 bases and J 7 bases; nucleotides not matched to a gene: 10.